What follows are 28 T cell receptor beta chains derived from one specimen sequenced in a study of CD8 T cells in ankylosing spondylitis. TCRdb independently ran MiXCR on the 5' RACE reads; one entry per CDR3 protein. Seen here are about 130,000 distinct CDR3 sequences, roughly a tenth observed once, and the top ten hold approximately 3.6%. The sequenced sample consisted of blood, either unsorted or a sorted T cell fraction (not recorded which). Receptors originate from a male donor with ankylosing spondylitis or in good health (not recorded which).

This clonotype has at least ten counts. The chain recombines TRBV29-1 with TRBJ2-6; D call uncertain. CDR3 length: 15 residues. Trimming pared 5 bases from V and 4 bases from J, leaving 15 bases between. Germline assignment: CDR1 SQVTM and CDR2 ANQGSEA. DNA for the CDR3: TGCAGCGTTTTGGCCGTCAGAGGAGGGGCCAACGTCCTGACTTTC. Its protein product is CSVLAVRGGANVLTF.

This chain joins TRBV12-3 or TRBV12-4 and TRBJ2-7; no definite D call. V shed 3 bases and J shed 0 bases, with 9 bases lying between them. The CDR3 is 14 residues long. The CDR3 DNA is TGTGCCAGCAGTTTCGAGCTGAGCTCCTACGAGCAGTACTTC. It is translated as CASSFELSSYEQYF.

This clonotype was detected many times. V usage is TRBV5-1 and J usage is TRBJ1-6, with D unresolved. The CDR3 extends over 14 amino acids. Germline values: CDR1 SGHRS, CDR2 YFSETQ. The V end was cut by 4 bases, the J end by 7 bases, with 12 bases between. The CDR3 DNA sequence: TGCGCCAGCAGCGCTCAACGTCTCAATTCACCCCTCCACTTT. Translating it yields CASSAQRLNSPLHF.

This clonotype was recorded many times. In DNA form, the CDR3 reads TGCAGTGCTCAGGGCAACTTCGGGGGGGACAGGAATAATTCACCCCTCCACTTT. As protein: CSAQGNFGGDRNNSPLHF. The gene calls are TRBV20-1 and TRBJ1-6; 8 bases match TRBD1. V trimming: 5 bases; J trimming: 5 bases; junction bases outside the gene matches: 17. The CDR3 totals 18 residues. Germline CDR1 reads DFQATT; CDR2 reads SNEGSKA (reference sequence).

Of note for this clonotype: Possible read error: a much larger clone is one base away. The J gene is TRBJ2-1, the V gene TRBV20-1, with 16 nucleotides matching TRBD2. Germline V gives CDR1 DFQATT, CDR2 SNEGSKA (reference sequence). The CDR3 runs 18 residues. The J segment lost 1 base and the V segment lost 4 bases, leaving 7 bases of the junction unmatched. CDR3 protein: CSAKDVGLAGGSYNEQFF. The CDR3 coding sequence is TGCAGTGCTAAAGATGTGGGACTAGCGGGAGGGTCCTACAATGAGCAGTTCTTC.

This clonotype was seen at least ten times. V usage is TRBV29-1 and J usage is TRBJ2-2; TRBD2 is a possible D gene (5 bases). In germline, CDR1 is SQVTM, CDR2 ANQGSEA. The V end lost 6 bases, the J end lost 5 bases, and 10 bases lay between the germline ends. The CDR3 loop spans 12 amino acids. CDR3 coding DNA: TGCAGCGTCGGGGAGCGAACCGGGGAGCTGTTTTTT. Protein product: CSVGERTGELFF.

A remark on this clonotype: This may be a read error, as it is one base from a much larger clone. The V call is TRBV20-1, the J call TRBJ2-1; 9 bases match TRBD2. The length of the CDR3 is 17 residues. Germline V gene sequence: CDR1 DFQATT, CDR2 SNEGSKA (reference sequence). The CDR3 DNA sequence: TGCTGTGCTAGAGTAGCGGGAGTTGCGCGATCGTACAATGAGCAGTTCTTC. Translation: CCARVAGVARSYNEQFF.

Many counts were recorded for this clonotype. This sequence joins TRBV4-1 and TRBJ2-3; D gene ambiguous. V lost 3 bases to trimming and J lost 6 bases, with 16 bases between them. The length of the CDR3 is 15 residues. From germline, CDR1 is MGHRA and CDR2 YSYEKL. DNA of the CDR3: TGCGCCAGCAGCCATATAGGGTTGCCTTCGGATACGCAGTATTTT. Its translation: CASSHIGLPSDTQYF.

This clonotype appeared many times. DNA of the CDR3: TGTGCCAGCGGGAGGATAAGCAATGAGCAGTTCTTC. Translated, it gives CASGRISNEQFF. The chain carries TRBV6-5 and TRBJ2-1; weak D call: TRBD2 (6 bases). The CDR3 contains 12 residues. Germline V gives CDR1 MNHEY, CDR2 SVGAGI. V lost 8 bases and J lost 6, with 11 bases in between.

The chain combines TRBV14 with TRBJ2-4; 9 bases map to TRBD2. The trim removed 4 bases at V and 6 bases at J, leaving 7 bases unmatched. The CDR3 extends over 15 amino acids. In germline, CDR1 is SGHDN, CDR2 FVKESK. CDR3 sequence (DNA): TGTGCCAGCAGCCCGCGGACTAGCGCCCTAAACATTCAGTACTTC. Protein product: CASSPRTSALNIQYF.

This clonotype showed up just a few times. The CDR3: CASSLEVLAGGINEQFF. CDR3 nucleotide sequence: TGCGCCAGCAGCTTGGAGGTACTAGCGGGAGGAATCAATGAGCAGTTCTTC. The chain has TRBV5-1 and TRBJ2-1; the match to TRBD2 covers 12 bases. There are 17 residues in the CDR3. V was pared by 0 bases and J by 6 bases, with 7 bases of the junction left unmatched. Germline assignment: CDR1 SGHRS and CDR2 YFSETQ.

At least ten counts were recorded for this clonotype. The chain uses TRBV7-9 and TRBJ2-1, with D perhaps TRBD2 (5 bases). Per the germline V gene, CDR1 is SEHNR and CDR2 is FQNEAQ (reference sequence). Trimming removed 6 bases from V and 4 bases from J, with 10 bases in between. This CDR3 is 13 amino acids long. CDR3 in amino acids: CASRSTRYNEQFF. DNA for the CDR3: TGTGCCAGCAGGTCAACTAGATACAATGAGCAGTTCTTC. The full variable domain, completed using reference TRBV7-9 and TRBJ2-1, is DTGVSQNPRHKITKRGQNVTFRCDPISEHNRLYWYRQTLGQGPEFLTYFQNEAQLEKSRLLSDRFSAERPKGSFSTLEIQRTEQGDSAMYLCASRSTRYNEQFFGPGTRLTVL.

Ten or more counts support this clonotype. The chain links TRBV24-1 to TRBJ2-2; possibly TRBD1 for D (5 bases). This CDR3 is 14 amino acids long. The V gene's germline CDR1 is KGHDR and CDR2 SFDVKD. V was clipped by 9 bases and J by 0 bases, with 10 bases between them. Here the CDR3 reads CATGQGANTGELFF. As DNA, the CDR3 is TGTGCCACCGGGCAGGGCGCGAACACCGGGGAGCTGTTTTTT.

This clonotype was counted ten times or more. This chain joins TRBV12-3 or TRBV12-4 and TRBJ2-7; D is possibly TRBD1 or TRBD2 (5 bases each). V dropped 0 bases and J dropped 7 bases, with 16 bases sitting between them. The CDR3 is 15 residues long. CDR3 region: CASSLAQGPLGEQYF. The CDR3 nucleotides read TGTGCCAGCAGTTTAGCCCAGGGACCTCTCGGGGAGCAGTACTTC.

This clonotype was found many times. The genes are TRBV15 and TRBJ2-4; no definite D call. Per germline, CDR1 LNHNV and CDR2 YYDKDF (reference sequence). Between the trimmed V and J ends, which lost 3 bases and 6 bases, there was a span of 12 bases. The CDR3 loop spans 14 amino acids. The CDR3 DNA reads as TGTGCCACCAGCAGCGGTCTGACACGAAACATTCAGTACTTC. This sequence encodes CATSSGLTRNIQYF. Full variable domain (rest looked up from reference TRBV15 and TRBJ2-4): DAMVIQNPRYQVTQFGKPVTLSCSQTLNHNVMYWYQQKSSQAPKLLFHYYDKDFNNEADTPDNFQSRRPNTSFCFLDIRSPGLGDTAMYLCATSSGLTRNIQYFGAGTRLSVL.

This clonotype was found many times. V and J are TRBV11-2 and TRBJ2-7; 8 bases are shared with TRBD1. The germline V gene has CDR1 SGHAT and CDR2 FQNNGV. V was pared by 5 bases and J by 3 bases, with 6 bases of the junction left unmatched. The CDR3 is made up of 14 amino acids. The CDR3 spells CASSPGTGLYEQYF. The CDR3 DNA follows: TGTGCCAGCAGCCCCGGGACAGGCCTCTACGAGCAGTACTTC.

A remark on this clonotype: At one boundary the junction diverges from the germline segment, which might be a read error. The V gene is TRBV10-3, the J gene TRBJ2-1; D may match TRBD1 or TRBD2 (5 bases each). This CDR3 region has 13 residues. Germline CDR1 ENHRY, CDR2 SYGVKD. In DNA, the CDR3 is TGTTCCATCAGTGTTCCGGGGCAGCCGGAGCAGTTCTTC. Translated: CSISVPGQPEQFF.

This clonotype was seen many times. V and J are TRBV5-1 and TRBJ1-1; the match to TRBD1 covers 7 bases. The ends lost 1 base at V and 1 base at J; junction bases unmatched: 4. Germline values: CDR1 SGHRS, CDR2 YFSETQ. CDR3 length: 15 amino acids. The CDR3 region is CASSLQGVKNTEAFF. DNA for the CDR3: TGCGCCAGCAGCTTGCAGGGGGTGAAGAACACTGAAGCTTTCTTT.

This clonotype was counted at least ten times. The chain carries TRBV4-2 and TRBJ2-6, with TRBD2 as a possible D gene (5 bases). Germline V gene sequence: CDR1 LGHNA, CDR2 YNFKEQ. This CDR3 comprises 17 residues. Trimming pared 1 base from V and 1 base from J, leaving 11 bases between. Written as DNA, the CDR3 is TGTGCCAGCAGCCAAGTGTATTGGGAGTCTGGGGCCAACGTCCTGACTTTC. It yields the protein CASSQVYWESGANVLTF.

This clonotype was seen at least ten times. The gene calls are TRBV5-5 and TRBJ2-1; 9 bases align to TRBD1. The CDR3 sequence is 14 residues long. Trimming at V came to 4 bases and at J to 10 bases, leaving 9 bases not matched to a gene. Germline V CDR1 and CDR2: SGHKS, YYEKEE (reference sequence). The CDR3 spells CASSTDRGRSEQFF. CDR3 DNA: TGTGCCAGCAGCACGGACAGGGGACGAAGCGAGCAGTTCTTC.

This clonotype was seen a few times. The rearrangement links TRBV5-1 to TRBJ1-4; D is possibly TRBD1 (5 bases). The CDR3 has 15 residues. CDR1 is SGHRS, CDR2 YFSETQ, per germline. The germline V and J ends were trimmed by 2 bases and 4 bases, with 12 bases remaining between them. This chain's CDR3 is CASSFSTGYNEKLFF. The CDR3 nucleotides read TGCGCCAGCAGCTTCAGCACAGGATATAATGAAAAACTGTTTTTT.

This clonotype occurred many times. The chain couples TRBV18 to TRBJ2-7; D is unclear. This CDR3 is 15 amino acids long. V shed 0 bases and J shed 2 bases, with 11 bases lying between them. Per the germline V gene, CDR1 is KGHSH and CDR2 is LQKENI. The CDR3 sequence is CASSPPSRPTYEQYF. The CDR3 region has the DNA TGTGCCAGCTCACCACCGTCAAGGCCTACCTACGAGCAGTACTTC.

This clonotype was counted many times. The gene calls are TRBV3-1 and TRBJ1-2; D is perhaps TRBD1 (5 bases). This CDR3 contains 12 residues. The ends were cut back, 1 base at V and 7 bases at J, with 7 bases in the middle. From germline, CDR1 is LGHDT and CDR2 YNNKEL (reference sequence). CDR3 sequence (DNA): TGTGCCAGCAGCCAAGGGGGGTCTGGCTACACCTTC. Protein sequence: CASSQGGSGYTF.

This clonotype is medium-sized by share. The chain uses TRBV7-3 and TRBJ2-3; 8 nucleotides align to TRBD2. Trimming at V came to 5 bases and at J to 2 bases, leaving 6 bases not matched to a gene. The CDR3 runs 15 residues. The germline CDR1 and CDR2 sequences are SGHTA and FQGTGA. CDR3 protein: CASSRGGLHTDTQYF. For the CDR3, the DNA is TGTGCCAGCAGCCGGGGGGGACTACACACAGATACGCAGTATTTT. The whole variable domain, remainder taken from reference TRBV7-3 and TRBJ2-3, is GAGVSQTPSNKVTEKGKYVELRCDPISGHTALYWYRQSLGQGPEFLIYFQGTGAADDSGLPNDRFFAVRPEGSVSTLKIQRTERGDSAVYLCASSRGGLHTDTQYFGPGTRLTVL.

This clonotype was recorded many times. The rearrangement joins TRBV24-1 to TRBJ2-2; possibly TRBD1 for D (5 bases). This CDR3 has 13 residues. Germline V gene lookup returns CDR1 KGHDR and CDR2 SFDVKD. Trimming cost V 2 bases and J 8 bases, with 8 bases left between them. The CDR3 DNA is TGTGCCACCAGTGATTCGACAGTTGGGGAGCTGTTTTTT. This sequence encodes CATSDSTVGELFF.

The V and J genes are TRBV3-1 and TRBJ1-3, with D tentatively TRBD1 (5 bases). Germline CDR1 LGHDT, CDR2 YNNKEL (reference sequence). V was pared by 4 bases and J by 0 bases, with 10 bases between. The CDR3 runs to 15 residues. Here the CDR3 reads CASSPTTVSGNTIYF. In nucleotides, the CDR3 is TGTGCCAGCAGCCCTACGACAGTCTCTGGAAACACCATATATTTT.

This clonotype was counted many times. The chain uses TRBV28 and TRBJ1-1; D not certain. The V gene's germline CDR1 is MDHEN and CDR2 SYDVKM. Deletions cut 2 bases from V and 2 bases from J, with 9 bases between. The CDR3 contains 14 residues. CDR3: CASSLISKNTEAFF. DNA for the CDR3: TGTGCCAGCAGTTTAATATCCAAAAACACTGAAGCTTTCTTT.

In its sample, this clonotype was seen many times. This rearrangement joins TRBV5-1 to TRBJ2-1; 13 bases agree with TRBD2. The germline V gene encodes CDR1 SGHRS and CDR2 YFSETQ. Trimming cost V 4 bases and J 6 bases; bases outside gene matches: 7. The CDR3 has 16 amino acids. The CDR3 protein is CASSPGLAGRFNEQFF. The CDR3 DNA reads TGCGCCAGCAGCCCGGGACTAGCGGGACGATTCAATGAGCAGTTCTTC.